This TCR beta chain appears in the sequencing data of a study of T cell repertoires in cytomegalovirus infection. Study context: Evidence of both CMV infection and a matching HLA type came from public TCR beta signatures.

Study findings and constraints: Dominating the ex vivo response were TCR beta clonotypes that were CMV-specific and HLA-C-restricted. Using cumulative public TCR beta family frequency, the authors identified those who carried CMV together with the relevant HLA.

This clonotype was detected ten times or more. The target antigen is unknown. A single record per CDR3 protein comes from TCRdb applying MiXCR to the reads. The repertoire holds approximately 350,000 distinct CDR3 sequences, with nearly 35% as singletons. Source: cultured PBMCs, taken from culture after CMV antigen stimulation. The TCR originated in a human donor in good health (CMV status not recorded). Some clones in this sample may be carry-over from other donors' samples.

The CDR3 region has the DNA TGTGCCAGCAGCTCCCTGGACGTCCCAGAGACCCAGTACTTC. Protein: CASSSLDVPETQYF. The rearrangement links TRBV7-2 to TRBJ2-5; D not certain. The germline V gene has CDR1 SGHTA and CDR2 FQGNSA. Trimming stripped 4 bases from V and 4 bases from J, with 13 bases between. The CDR3 is 14 residues long.